The clone carrying this T cell receptor beta chain was seen once. Assay: immunoSEQ multiplex PCR; the TCRdb copy retains only in-frame clones and omits some. The repertoire holds 150,000 to 200,000 clones, with approximately 85% as singletons. These data belong to a study of blood T cell repertoires in COVID-19. Study details: Sample material is recorded as cDNA or gDNA derived from T cells, B-cell-depleted T cells, or PBMCs.

Germline V lookup: CDR1 MNHEY, CDR2 SVGAGI. V was pared by 0 bases and J by 1 base, with 9 bases between. CDR3 length: 15 residues. V and J are TRBV6-5 and TRBJ1-1; no clear D. Specimen: peripheral blood. This TCR was recovered from a woman aged 80 or over with acute or convalescent COVID-19. CDR3 nucleotide sequence: TGTGCCAGCAGTTACTCGAGGAGAGGGAACACTGAAGCTTTCTTT. This translates into CASSYSRRGNTEAFF.